This T cell receptor beta chain derives from a study of shared clonotypes between healthy human individuals. Study conclusions and caveats: An anticipated effect of sequencing depth on clonotype sharing among donors was recognized. Generation probability values for non-shared clonotypes were lower than those for clonotypes shared by all four donors.

Turning to this clone: As yet, its antigen is unknown.

CDR1 and CDR2 from the germline V gene are SGHDN and FVKESK. The CDR3 loop spans 14 amino acids. V was cut by 0 bases and J by 7 bases, with 12 bases left in between. How the authors handled the data: Filtering differed because ImmunoSEQ produced junction-only sequences that carried no quality scores. Assay: immunoSEQ multiplex PCR; the TCRdb copy retains only in-frame clones and omits some. The V and J calls and the clone size are those of that table, but D and trimming were determined from the DNA. The table includes more than 2 million clones, nearly 97% detected once. The receptor's source is a man younger than 35 in good health. The chain carries TRBV14 and TRBJ1-2; TRBD1 is a possible D gene (5 bases). Sequencing was done on a sample of naive CD4+ T cells sorted from blood. Subset defined: CD45RA+ positively selected. The chain's CDR3 is CASSQDRGTSGYTF. The CDR3 DNA reads as TGTGCCAGCAGCCAAGATCGGGGGACGAGTGGCTACACCTTC.